These 3 T cell receptor beta chains came from one sample sequenced in a study of T cell repertoires in cytomegalovirus infection. Each CDR3 protein gets one entry after TCRdb re-called the reads with MiXCR. The sample has roughly 800,000 distinct CDR3 sequences, roughly 29% seen once. No antigens are known for them. Specimen: cultured CD8+ T cells from PBMCs, collected from culture after CMV antigen stimulation. Receptors originate from a human donor in good health (CMV status not recorded). Some clones in this sample may be carry-over from other donors' samples.

The chain joins TRBV27 to TRBJ2-4; either TRBD1 or TRBD2 may supply D (5 bases each). This CDR3 region has 14 residues. Trimming took off 6 bases at V and 0 bases at J, with 9 bases between the two ends. Germline CDR1 and CDR2: MNHEY and SMNVEV (reference sequence). The CDR3 DNA reads as TGTGCCAGCAGCCGGGGACCAGCCAAAAACATTCAGTACTTC. It yields the protein CASSRGPAKNIQYF.

This clonotype was observed at least ten times. This chain links TRBV12-3 or TRBV12-4 with TRBJ2-5, with D possibly matching TRBD2 (5 bases). With 7 bases removed from V and 2 bases from J, the gap between germline ends came to 14 bases. CDR3 length: 14 amino acids. In DNA, the CDR3 is TGTGCCAGCAACGAGATTAGCGCTCAAGAGACCCAGTACTTC. Translating it yields CASNEISAQETQYF.

The sample holds a few counts of this clonotype. CDR3 protein: CASRLLAGGFDEQFF. DNA for the CDR3: TGTGCCAGCAGACTCCTAGCGGGGGGTTTCGATGAGCAGTTCTTC. This chain links TRBV2 with TRBJ2-1; 11 bases fit TRBD2. Germline trimming cut 6 bases from V and 8 bases from J; bases unmatched to any gene: 9. This CDR3 is 15 amino acids long. Germline CDR1 is SNHLY and CDR2 is FYNNEI.